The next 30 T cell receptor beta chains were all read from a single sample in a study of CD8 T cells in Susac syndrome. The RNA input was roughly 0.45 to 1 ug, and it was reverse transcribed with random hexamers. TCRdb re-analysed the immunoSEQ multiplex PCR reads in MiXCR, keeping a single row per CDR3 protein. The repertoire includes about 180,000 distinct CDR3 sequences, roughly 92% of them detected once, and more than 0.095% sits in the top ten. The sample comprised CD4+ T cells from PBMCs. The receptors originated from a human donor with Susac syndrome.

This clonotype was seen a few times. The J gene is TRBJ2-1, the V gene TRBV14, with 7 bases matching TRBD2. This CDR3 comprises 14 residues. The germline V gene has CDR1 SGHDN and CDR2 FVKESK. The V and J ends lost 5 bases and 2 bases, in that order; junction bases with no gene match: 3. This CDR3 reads CASSSSGAYNEQFF. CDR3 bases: TGTGCCAGCAGCTCTAGCGGAGCCTACAATGAGCAGTTCTTC.

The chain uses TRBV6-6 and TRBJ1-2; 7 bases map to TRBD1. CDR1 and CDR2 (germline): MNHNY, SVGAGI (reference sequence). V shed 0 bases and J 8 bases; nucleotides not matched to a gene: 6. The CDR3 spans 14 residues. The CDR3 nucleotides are TGTGCCAGCAGTTACTCGACAGGGAGGAACGGCTACACCTTC. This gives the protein CASSYSTGRNGYTF.

For the CDR3, the DNA is TGTGCCAGCAGCCTTCGGACTAGCGTACTGTTTTTT. Translating gives CASSLRTSVLFF. The chain joins TRBV3-1 to TRBJ2-2, with 9 bases identical to TRBD2. CDR1 is LGHDT and CDR2 is YNNKEL in the germline V gene (reference sequence). This CDR3 is built from 12 residues. Trimming took 4 bases from V and 14 from J; bases not matched to a gene: 5. Combining the CDR3 with reference TRBV3-1 and TRBJ2-2 gives the whole variable domain DTAVSQTPKYLVTQMGNDKSIKCEQNLGHDTMYWYKQDSKKFLKIMFSYNNKELIINETVPNRFSPKSPDKAHLNLHINSLELGDSAVYFCASSLRTSVLFFGEGSRLTVL.

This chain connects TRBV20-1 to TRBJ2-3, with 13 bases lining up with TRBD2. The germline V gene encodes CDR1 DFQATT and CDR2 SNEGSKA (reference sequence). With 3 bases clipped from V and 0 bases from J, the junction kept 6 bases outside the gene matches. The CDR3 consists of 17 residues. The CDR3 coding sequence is TGCAGTGCTAGCCCCAGGACTAGCGGGGGTAGCACAGATACGCAGTATTTT. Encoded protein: CSASPRTSGGSTDTQYF.

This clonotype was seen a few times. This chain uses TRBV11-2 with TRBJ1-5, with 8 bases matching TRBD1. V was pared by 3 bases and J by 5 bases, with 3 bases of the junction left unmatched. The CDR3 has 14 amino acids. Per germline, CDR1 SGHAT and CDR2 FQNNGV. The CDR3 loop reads CASSLDREDQPQHF. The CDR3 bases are TGTGCCAGCAGCTTGGACAGGGAAGATCAGCCCCAGCATTTT. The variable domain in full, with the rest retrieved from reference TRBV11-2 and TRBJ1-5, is EAGVAQSPRYKIIEKRQSVAFWCNPISGHATLYWYQQILGQGPKLLIQFQNNGVVDDSQLPKDRFSAERLKGVDSTLKIQPAKLEDSAVYLCASSLDREDQPQHFGDGTRLSIL.

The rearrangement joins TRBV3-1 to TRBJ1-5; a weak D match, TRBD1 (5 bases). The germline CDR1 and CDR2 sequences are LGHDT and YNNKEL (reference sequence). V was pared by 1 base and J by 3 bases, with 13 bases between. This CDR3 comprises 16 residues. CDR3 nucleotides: TGTGCCAGCAGCCAAGGCGGGGCTTACCCCAATCAGCCCCAGCATTTT. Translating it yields CASSQGGAYPNQPQHF.

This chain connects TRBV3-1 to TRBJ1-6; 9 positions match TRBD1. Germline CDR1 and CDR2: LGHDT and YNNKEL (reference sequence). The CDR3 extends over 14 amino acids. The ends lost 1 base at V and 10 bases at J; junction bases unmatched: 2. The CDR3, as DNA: TGTGCCAGCAGCCAAGTGACAGGGGGGTCACCCCTCCACTTT. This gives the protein CASSQVTGGSPLHF.

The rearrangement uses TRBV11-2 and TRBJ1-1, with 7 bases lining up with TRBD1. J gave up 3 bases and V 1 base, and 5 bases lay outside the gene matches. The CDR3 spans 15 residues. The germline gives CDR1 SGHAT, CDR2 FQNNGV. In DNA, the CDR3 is TGTGCCAGCAGCTTAGGGCCGACAGGGTACACTGAAGCTTTCTTT. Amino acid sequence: CASSLGPTGYTEAFF.

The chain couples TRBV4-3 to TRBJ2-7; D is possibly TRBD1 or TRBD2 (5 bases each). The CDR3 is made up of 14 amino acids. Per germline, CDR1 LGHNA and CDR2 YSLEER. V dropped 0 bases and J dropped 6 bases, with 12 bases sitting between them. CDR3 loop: CASSQDLAGTEQYF. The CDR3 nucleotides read TGCGCCAGCAGCCAAGATCTCGCCGGGACCGAGCAGTACTTC.

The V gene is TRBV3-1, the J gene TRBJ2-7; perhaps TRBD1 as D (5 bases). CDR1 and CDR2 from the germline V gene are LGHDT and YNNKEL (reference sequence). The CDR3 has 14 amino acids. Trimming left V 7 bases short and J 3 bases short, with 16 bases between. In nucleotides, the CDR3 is TGTGCCAGCACCGTTAGGGGCTCAGGCTACGAGCAGTACTTC. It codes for CASTVRGSGYEQYF.

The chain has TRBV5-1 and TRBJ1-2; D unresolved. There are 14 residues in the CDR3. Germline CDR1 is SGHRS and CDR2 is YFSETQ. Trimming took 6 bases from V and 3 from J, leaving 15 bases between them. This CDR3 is CASTSQDGYYGYTF. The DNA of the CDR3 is TGCGCCAGCACTTCTCAGGACGGATACTATGGCTACACCTTC. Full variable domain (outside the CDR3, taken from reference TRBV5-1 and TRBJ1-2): KAGVTQTPRYLIKTRGQQVTLSCSPISGHRSVSWYQQTPGQGLQFLFEYFSETQRNKGNFPGRFSGRQFSNSRSEMNVSTLELGDSALYLCASTSQDGYYGYTFGSGTRLTVV.

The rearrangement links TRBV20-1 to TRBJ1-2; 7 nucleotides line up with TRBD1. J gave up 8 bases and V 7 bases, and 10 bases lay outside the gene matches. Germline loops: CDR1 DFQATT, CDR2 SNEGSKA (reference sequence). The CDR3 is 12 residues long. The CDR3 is CSGTDRGHGYTF. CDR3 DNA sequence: TGCAGTGGAACAGATAGGGGGCACGGCTACACCTTC.

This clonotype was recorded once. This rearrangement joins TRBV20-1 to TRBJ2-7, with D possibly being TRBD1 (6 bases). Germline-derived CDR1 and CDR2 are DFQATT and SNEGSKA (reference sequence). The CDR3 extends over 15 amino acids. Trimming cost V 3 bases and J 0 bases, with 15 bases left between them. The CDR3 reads CSASSHRALSYEQYF. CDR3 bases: TGCAGTGCTAGCTCCCACAGGGCCCTCTCCTACGAGCAGTACTTC.

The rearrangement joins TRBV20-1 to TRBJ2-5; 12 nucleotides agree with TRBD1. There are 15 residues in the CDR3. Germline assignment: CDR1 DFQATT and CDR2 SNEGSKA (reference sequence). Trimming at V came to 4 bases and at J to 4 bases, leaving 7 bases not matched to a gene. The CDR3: CSATTGTGGAETQYF. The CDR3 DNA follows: TGCAGTGCTACGACCGGGACAGGGGGCGCAGAGACCCAGTACTTC.

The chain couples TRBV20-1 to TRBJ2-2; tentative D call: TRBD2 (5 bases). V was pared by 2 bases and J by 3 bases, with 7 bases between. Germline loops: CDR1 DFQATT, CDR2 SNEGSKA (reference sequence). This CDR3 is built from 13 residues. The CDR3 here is CSARPGDTGELFF. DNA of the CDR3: TGCAGTGCTAGACCCGGGGACACCGGGGAGCTGTTTTTT.

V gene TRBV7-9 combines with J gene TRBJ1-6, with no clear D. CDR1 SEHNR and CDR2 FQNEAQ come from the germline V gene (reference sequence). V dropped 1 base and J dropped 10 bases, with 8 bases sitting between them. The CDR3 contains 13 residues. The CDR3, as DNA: TGTGCCAGCAGCTTAGGGGTAGAATCACCCCTCCACTTT. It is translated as CASSLGVESPLHF.

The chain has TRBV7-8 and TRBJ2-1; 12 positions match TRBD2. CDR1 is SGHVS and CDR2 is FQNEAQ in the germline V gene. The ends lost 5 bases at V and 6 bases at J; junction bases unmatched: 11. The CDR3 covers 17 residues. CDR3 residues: CASSPRGLAGGSNEQFF. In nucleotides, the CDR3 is TGTGCCAGCAGCCCCCGGGGGCTAGCGGGGGGGAGCAATGAGCAGTTCTTC.

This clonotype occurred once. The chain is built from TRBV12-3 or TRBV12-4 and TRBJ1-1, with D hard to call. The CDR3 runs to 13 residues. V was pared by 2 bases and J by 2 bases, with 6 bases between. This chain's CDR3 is CASSLTQNTEAFF. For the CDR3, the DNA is TGTGCCAGCAGTTTAACGCAAAACACTGAAGCTTTCTTT.

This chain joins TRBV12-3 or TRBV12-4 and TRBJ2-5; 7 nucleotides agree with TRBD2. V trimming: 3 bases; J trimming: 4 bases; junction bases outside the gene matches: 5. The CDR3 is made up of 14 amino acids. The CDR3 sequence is CASSFNGGGETQYF. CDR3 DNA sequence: TGTGCCAGCAGTTTTAATGGGGGGGGAGAGACCCAGTACTTC.

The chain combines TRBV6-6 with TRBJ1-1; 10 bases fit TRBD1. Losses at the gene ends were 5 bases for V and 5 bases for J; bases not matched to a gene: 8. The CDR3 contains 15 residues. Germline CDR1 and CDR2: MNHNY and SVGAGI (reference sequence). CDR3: CASSPLGQGRTEAFF. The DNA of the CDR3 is TGTGCCAGCAGTCCCCTGGGACAGGGGCGGACTGAAGCTTTCTTT.

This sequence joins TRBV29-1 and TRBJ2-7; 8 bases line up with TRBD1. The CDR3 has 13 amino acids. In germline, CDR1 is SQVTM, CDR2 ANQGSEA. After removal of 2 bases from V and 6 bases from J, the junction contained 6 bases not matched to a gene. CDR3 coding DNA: TGCAGCGTTGAAACAGGGGGAGGAATCGAGCAGTACTTC. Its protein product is CSVETGGGIEQYF.

Here the CDR3 reads CASSQALREFGNSPLHF. DNA for the CDR3: TGTGCCAGCAGCCAAGCGCTAAGGGAATTCGGTAATTCACCCCTCCACTTT. The V gene is TRBV4-2, the J gene TRBJ1-6; D is unresolved. Germline V lookup: CDR1 LGHNA, CDR2 YNFKEQ. There are 17 residues in the CDR3. The ends were cut back, 1 base at V and 6 bases at J, with 16 bases in the middle.

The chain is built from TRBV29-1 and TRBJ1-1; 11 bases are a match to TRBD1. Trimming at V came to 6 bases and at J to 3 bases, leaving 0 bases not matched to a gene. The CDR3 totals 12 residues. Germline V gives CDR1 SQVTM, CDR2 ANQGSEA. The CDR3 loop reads CSVGQGDTEAFF. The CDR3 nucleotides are TGCAGCGTGGGACAGGGGGACACTGAAGCTTTCTTT.

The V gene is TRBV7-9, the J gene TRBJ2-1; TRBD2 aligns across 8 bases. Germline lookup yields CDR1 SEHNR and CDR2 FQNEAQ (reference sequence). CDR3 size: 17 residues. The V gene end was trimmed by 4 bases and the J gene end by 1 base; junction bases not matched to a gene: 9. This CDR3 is CASSSGRRGGSYNEQFF. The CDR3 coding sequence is TGTGCCAGCAGCTCCGGACGCCGCGGGGGGTCCTACAATGAGCAGTTCTTC. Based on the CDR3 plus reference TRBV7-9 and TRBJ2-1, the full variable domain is DTGVSQNPRHKITKRGQNVTFRCDPISEHNRLYWYRQTLGQGPEFLTYFQNEAQLEKSRLLSDRFSAERPKGSFSTLEIQRTEQGDSAMYLCASSSGRRGGSYNEQFFGPGTRLTVL.

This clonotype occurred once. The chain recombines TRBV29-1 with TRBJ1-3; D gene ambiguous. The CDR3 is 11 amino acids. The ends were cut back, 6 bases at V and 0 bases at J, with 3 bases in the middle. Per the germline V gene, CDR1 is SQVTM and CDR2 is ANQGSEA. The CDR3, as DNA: TGCAGCGTCACCTCTGGAAACACCATATATTTT. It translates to CSVTSGNTIYF. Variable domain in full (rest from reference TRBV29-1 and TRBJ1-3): SAVISQKPSRDICQRGTSLTIQCQVDSQVTMMFWYRQQPGQSLTLIATANQGSEATYESGFVIDKFPISRPNLTFSTLTVSNMSPEDSSIYLCSVTSGNTIYFGEGSWLTVV.

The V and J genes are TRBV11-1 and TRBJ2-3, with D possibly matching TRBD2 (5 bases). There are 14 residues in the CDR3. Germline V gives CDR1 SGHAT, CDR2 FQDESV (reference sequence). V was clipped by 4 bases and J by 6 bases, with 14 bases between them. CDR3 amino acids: CASSSGSTLDTQYF. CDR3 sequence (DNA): TGTGCCAGCAGCTCGGGATCCACTCTCGATACGCAGTATTTT. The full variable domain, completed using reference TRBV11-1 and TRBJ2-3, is EAEVAQSPRYKITEKSQAVAFWCDPISGHATLYWYRQILGQGPELLVQFQDESVVDDSQLPKDRFSAERLKGVDSTLKIQPAELGDSAMYLCASSSGSTLDTQYFGPGTRLTVL.

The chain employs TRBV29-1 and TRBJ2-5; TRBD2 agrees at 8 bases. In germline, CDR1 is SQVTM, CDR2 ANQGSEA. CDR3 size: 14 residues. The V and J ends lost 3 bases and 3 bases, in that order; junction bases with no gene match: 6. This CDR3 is CSVDRRGGKETQYF. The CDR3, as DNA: TGCAGCGTTGACAGACGGGGGGGAAAAGAGACCCAGTACTTC.

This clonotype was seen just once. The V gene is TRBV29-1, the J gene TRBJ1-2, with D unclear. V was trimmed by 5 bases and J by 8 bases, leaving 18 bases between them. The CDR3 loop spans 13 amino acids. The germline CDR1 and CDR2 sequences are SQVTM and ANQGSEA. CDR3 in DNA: TGCAGCGTTACCGGGCTCTACTCCGGGGGCTACACCTTC. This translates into CSVTGLYSGGYTF. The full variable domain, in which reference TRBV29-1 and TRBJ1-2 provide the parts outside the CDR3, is SAVISQKPSRDICQRGTSLTIQCQVDSQVTMMFWYRQQPGQSLTLIATANQGSEATYESGFVIDKFPISRPNLTFSTLTVSNMSPEDSSIYLCSVTGLYSGGYTFGSGTRLTVV.

CDR3 in DNA: TGTGCCAGCAGCATAAGGACTGTAGTGACCCAGTACTTC. This encodes CASSIRTVVTQYF. The rearrangement links TRBV5-8 to TRBJ2-5; maybe TRBD2 (5 bases). The V end was cut by 4 bases, the J end by 7 bases, with 14 bases between. This CDR3 contains 13 residues. Germline V gene lookup returns CDR1 SGHTS and CDR2 YDEGEE.

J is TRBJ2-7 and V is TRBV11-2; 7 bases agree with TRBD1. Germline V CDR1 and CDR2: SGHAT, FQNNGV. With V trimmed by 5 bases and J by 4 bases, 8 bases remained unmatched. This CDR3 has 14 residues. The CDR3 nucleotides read TGTGCCAGCAGCAATCGGGACAGAATGTACGAGCAGTACTTC. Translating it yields CASSNRDRMYEQYF.